This T cell receptor (beta chain) was captured by sequencing in a study of blood T cell repertoires in COVID-19. The CDR3 has 13 residues. Germline lookup yields CDR1 LGHDT and CDR2 YNNKEL (reference sequence). With V trimmed by 4 bases and J by 5 bases, 2 bases remained unmatched. Here immunoSEQ multiplex PCR was the method, and the copy in TCRdb shows in-frame clones only, minus some. The sample has 310,000 or so clones; approximately 90% are singletons. This chain links TRBV3-1 (or the pseudogene TRBV3-2) with TRBJ2-5; 9 bases match TRBD1. This clonotype was sampled from a woman aged 25 to 39 who had recovered from COVID-19. Sequencing used PBMCs or T cells enriched from blood (not recorded which). As DNA, the CDR3 is TGTGCCAGCAGCCCGACAGGGGGGGAGACCCAGTACTTC. This codes for CASSPTGGETQYF.